This T cell receptor beta chain came from a study of blood T cell repertoires in COVID-19 (dated by TCRdb to between 2020 and 2021). About the investigation overall: Samples from collaborators originated in the United States, Italy and Spain and spanned both the acute and convalescent phases of COVID-19. The samples were drawn from two sources: the first 160 participants of the ongoing ImmuneRACE study, and 1,254 subjects contributed by 6 global collaborators. The sample metadata nearly always contained a de-identified subject ID, COVID-19 status, age in years and sex. The prospective study material was composed of cDNA or gDNA derived from T cells, B-cell-depleted T cells, or PBMCs. Subjects who had been exposed to COVID-19, were actively infected with it, or had recovered from it provided the deeply sampled blood TCRbeta repertoires that made up the dataset. The repertoires were made available in a free public database intended to serve as a resource for research on the immune response to SARS-CoV-2. Where available, HLA class I and class II types were obtained from metadata supplied by the sample provider rather than from assay-based typing.

TCRbeta CDR3 regions were amplified from genomic DNA by means of the immunoSEQ Assay, a bias-controlled multiplex PCR. The paper's processing steps were these. Nucleated cell counts per sample were estimated from amplification of reference gene primers within the assay. To quantify the absolute abundance of each unique TCRbeta CDR3 rearrangement, sequence reads were collapsed and filtered. For each sample, productive Simpson clonality was calculated by taking the square root of Simpson's diversity index across productive rearrangements. Held by TCRdb, this immuneACCESS table contains in-frame sequences only and omits some clones. Under half of the omission traces to an unresolved V gene where checked; the cause of the rest is unknown. V, J and clone size were drawn from that table, and D and trimming were deduced from the DNA. The sample yields about 110,000 clones; approximately 85% were counted once. Roughly 5% of the sample comes from the top ten.

Overall results and qualifications from the work: Clinical and demographic metadata were provided uncurated, with the amount varying by source and participant.

Concerning this clone itself: Its antigen remains undetermined. No base quality values were provided; no much bigger clone lies one nucleotide off.

V is reduced by 0 bases and J by 4 bases, leaving a spacing of 10 bases between them. Reading the germline V gene gives CDR1 ENHRY and CDR2 SYGVKD. The CDR3 covers 15 residues, taking in both the cysteine and the phenylalanine. Only the CDR3 DNA is retained, 45 bases long and in frame from the first base. One collaborating source in Seattle enrolled patients during active infection and followed them longitudinally through the course of disease. Whole blood was collected in K2EDTA tubes by collaborating institutions according to the institutions' own protocols. For TCRbeta analysis, collaborator samples were shipped as frozen whole blood, as isolated PBMCs, or as DNA extracted from either sample type.

Sequencing was performed on peripheral blood. This TCR came from a woman aged 60-75 years with COVID-19, enrolled during active disease. The receptor chain draws on TRBV10-3 and TRBJ1-3, with the D segment identity uncertain. The nucleotides read TGTGCCATCAGTGAGTCCCGGTCTTCGGGAAACACCATATATTTT. Protein translation: CAISESRSSGNTIYF.